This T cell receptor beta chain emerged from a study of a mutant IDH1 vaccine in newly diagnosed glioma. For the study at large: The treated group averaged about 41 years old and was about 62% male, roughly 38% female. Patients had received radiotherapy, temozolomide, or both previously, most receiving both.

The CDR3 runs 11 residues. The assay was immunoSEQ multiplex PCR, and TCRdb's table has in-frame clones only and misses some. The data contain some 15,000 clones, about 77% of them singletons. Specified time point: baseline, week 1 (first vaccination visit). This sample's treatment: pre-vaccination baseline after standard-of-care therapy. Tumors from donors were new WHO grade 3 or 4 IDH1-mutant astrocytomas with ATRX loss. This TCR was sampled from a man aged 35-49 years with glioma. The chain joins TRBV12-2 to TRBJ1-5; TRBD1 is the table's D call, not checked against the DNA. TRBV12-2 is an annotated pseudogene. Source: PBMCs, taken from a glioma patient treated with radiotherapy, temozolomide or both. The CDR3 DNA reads TGTGCGAGACAGGGGACTCAGCCCCAGCATTTT. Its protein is CARQGTQPQHF.